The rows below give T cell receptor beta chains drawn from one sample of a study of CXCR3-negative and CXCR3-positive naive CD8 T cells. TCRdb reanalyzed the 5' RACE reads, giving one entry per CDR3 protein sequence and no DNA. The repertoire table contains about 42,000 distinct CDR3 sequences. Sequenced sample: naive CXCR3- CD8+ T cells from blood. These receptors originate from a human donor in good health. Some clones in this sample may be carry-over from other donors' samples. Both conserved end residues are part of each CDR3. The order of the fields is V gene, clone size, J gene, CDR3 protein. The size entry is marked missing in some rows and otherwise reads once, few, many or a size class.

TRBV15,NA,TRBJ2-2,CATSRDRRARDGELFF
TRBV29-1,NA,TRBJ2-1,CSAPERGGNEQFF
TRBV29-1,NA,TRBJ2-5,CSVRGGKETQYF
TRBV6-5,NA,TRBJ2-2,CASSYSSTGELFF
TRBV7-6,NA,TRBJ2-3,CASSSSLRTDTQYF
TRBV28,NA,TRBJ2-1,CASSWDRRSVDEQFF
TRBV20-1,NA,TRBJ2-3,CSAETTNFDTQYF
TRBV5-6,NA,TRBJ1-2,CASRGISEYGYTF
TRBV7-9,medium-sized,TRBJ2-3,CASSFGTDTQYF
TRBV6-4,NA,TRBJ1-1,CARRGPGPNTEAFF
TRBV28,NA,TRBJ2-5,CASSSGTTYQETQYF
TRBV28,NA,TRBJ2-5,CASSLYGTAQETQYF
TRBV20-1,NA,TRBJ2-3,CSARLGLAGGSGPDTQYF
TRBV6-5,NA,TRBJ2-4,CASSYSKGKGGDIQYF
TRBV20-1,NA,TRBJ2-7,CSARTTRDSPYEQYF
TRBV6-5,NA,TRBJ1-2,CASSYLGGFYGYTF
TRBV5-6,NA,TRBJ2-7,CASSLGGGGFTYEQYF
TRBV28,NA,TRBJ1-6,CASSGGNSPLHF
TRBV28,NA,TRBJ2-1,CASSPGTQIDEQFF
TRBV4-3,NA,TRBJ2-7,CASSQDSAGNYEQYF
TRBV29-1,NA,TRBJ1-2,CSVEGLGGYTF
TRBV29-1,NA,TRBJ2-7,CSGVGPGEYEQYF
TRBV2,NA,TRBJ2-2,CASSPSGGGLTGELFF
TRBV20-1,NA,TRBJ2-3,CSASDREPDTQYF
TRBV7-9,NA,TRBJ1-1,CASSFNVGGGTEAFF
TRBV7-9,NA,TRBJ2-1,CASSSLSGTSGGAYEQFF
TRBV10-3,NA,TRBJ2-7,CAIRQDTSSYEQYF
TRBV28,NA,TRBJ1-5,CASSFRAVRSQPQHF
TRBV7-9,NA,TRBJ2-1,CASSFELQEAYNEQFF
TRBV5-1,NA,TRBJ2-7,CASSLERGDEQYF
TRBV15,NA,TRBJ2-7,CATTDSGIYEQYF
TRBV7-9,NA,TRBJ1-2,CASSLADDSYGYTF
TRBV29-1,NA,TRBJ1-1,CSVPLSGGSTEAFF
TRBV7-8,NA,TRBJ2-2,CASSLLGSSTGELFF
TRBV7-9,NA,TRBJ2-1,CASSPERGGSYNEQFF
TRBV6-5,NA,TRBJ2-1,CASSFTGTSYNEQFF
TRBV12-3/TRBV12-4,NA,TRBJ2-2,CASSFGRGGGELFF
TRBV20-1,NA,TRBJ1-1,CSAKGTGRDTEAFF
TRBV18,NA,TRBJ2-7,CASSAGTGPSYEQYF
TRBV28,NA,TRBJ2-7,CASSDSLVGRSDEQYF
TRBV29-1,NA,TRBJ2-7,CSVVFGGSYEQYF